A single TCR beta chain is shown here with its context. Its cognate antigen is unknown. V was clipped by 6 bases and J by 2 bases, with 29 bases between them. Germline V lookup: CDR1 MNHNY, CDR2 SVGAGI (reference sequence). This CDR3 contains 19 residues. This sample is drawn from a study of T-cell memory formation after mild COVID-19. Study-wide points: Clones shrinking between day 15 and 85 showed a balanced CD4/CD8 split, and those that grew later tilted toward CD4+.

TCRdb recomputed calls from the 5' RACE reads with MiXCR, one row per CDR3 protein. The data show hundreds of thousands of distinct CDR3 sequences, with roughly 20% seen just once and roughly an eighth held by the top ten. This TCR was sampled from an adult woman who had mild COVID-19 (a few samples of this study predate the infection). Cell type and time point are not known. The chain uses TRBV6-6 and TRBJ2-7, with a weak D call TRBD2 (5 bases). Sequenced: PBMCs or a T cell subset sorted from them (not recorded which). CDR3 residues: CASSPHLPSLVRLAYEQYF. CDR3 nucleotide sequence: TGTGCCAGCAGCCCGCACCTTCCCTCACTAGTCCGGCTGGCCTACGAGCAGTACTTC.